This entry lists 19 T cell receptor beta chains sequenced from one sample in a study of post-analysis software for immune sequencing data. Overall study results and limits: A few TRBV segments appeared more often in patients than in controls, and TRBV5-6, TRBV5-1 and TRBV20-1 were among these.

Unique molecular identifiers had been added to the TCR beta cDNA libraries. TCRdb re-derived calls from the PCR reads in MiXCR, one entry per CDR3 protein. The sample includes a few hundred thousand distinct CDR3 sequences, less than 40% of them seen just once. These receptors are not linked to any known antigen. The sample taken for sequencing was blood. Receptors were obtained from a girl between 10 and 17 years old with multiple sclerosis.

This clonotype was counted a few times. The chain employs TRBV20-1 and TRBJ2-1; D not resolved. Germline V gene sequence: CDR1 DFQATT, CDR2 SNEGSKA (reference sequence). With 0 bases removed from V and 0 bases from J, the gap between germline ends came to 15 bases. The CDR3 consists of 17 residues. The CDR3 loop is CSARDRLGRSSYNEQFF. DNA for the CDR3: TGCAGTGCTAGAGATCGTTTGGGCAGGAGCTCCTACAATGAGCAGTTCTTC.

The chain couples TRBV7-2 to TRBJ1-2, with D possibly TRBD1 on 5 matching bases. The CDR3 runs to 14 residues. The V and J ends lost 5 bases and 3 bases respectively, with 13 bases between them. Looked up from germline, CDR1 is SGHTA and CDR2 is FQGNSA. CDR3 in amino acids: CASSTDGTYYGYTF. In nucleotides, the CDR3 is TGTGCCAGCAGCACAGACGGGACGTACTATGGCTACACCTTC. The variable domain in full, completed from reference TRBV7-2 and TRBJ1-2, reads GAGVSQSPSNKVTEKGKDVELRCDPISGHTALYWYRQSLGQGLEFLIYFQGNSAPDKSGLPSDRFSAERTGGSVSTLTIQRTQQEDSAVYLCASSTDGTYYGYTFGSGTRLTVV.

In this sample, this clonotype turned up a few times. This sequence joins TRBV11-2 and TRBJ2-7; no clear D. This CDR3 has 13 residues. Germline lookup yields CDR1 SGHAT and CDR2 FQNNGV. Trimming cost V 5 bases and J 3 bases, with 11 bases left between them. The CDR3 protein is CASSPRRGYEQYF. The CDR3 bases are TGTGCCAGCAGCCCCCGACGAGGCTACGAGCAGTACTTC. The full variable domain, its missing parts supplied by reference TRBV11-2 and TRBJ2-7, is EAGVAQSPRYKIIEKRQSVAFWCNPISGHATLYWYQQILGQGPKLLIQFQNNGVVDDSQLPKDRFSAERLKGVDSTLKIQPAKLEDSAVYLCASSPRRGYEQYFGPGTRLTVT.

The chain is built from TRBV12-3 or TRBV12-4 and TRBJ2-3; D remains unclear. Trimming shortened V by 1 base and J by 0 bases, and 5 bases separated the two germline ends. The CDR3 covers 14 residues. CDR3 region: CASSLDFSTDTQYF. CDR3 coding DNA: TGTGCCAGCAGTTTAGACTTCAGCACAGATACGCAGTATTTT.

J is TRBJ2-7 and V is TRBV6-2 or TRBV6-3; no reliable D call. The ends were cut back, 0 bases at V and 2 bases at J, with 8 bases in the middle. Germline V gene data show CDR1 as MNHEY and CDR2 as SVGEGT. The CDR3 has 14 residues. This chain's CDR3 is CASSYSAGTYEQYF. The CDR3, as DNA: TGTGCCAGCAGTTACTCCGCAGGTACCTACGAGCAGTACTTC.

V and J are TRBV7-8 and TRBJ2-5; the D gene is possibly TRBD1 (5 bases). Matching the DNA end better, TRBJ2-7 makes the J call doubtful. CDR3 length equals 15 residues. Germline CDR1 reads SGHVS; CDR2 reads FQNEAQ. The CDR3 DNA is TGTGCCAGCAGCTCCTACAGGTTCGAGGTGTCCGAGCAGTACTTC. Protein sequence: CASSSYRFEVSEQYF.

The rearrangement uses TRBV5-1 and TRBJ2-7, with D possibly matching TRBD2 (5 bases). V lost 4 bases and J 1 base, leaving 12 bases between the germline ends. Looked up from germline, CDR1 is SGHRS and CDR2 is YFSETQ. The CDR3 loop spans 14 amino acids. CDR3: CASSQTGISYEQYF. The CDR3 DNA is TGCGCCAGCAGCCAAACCGGGATTTCCTACGAGCAGTACTTC.

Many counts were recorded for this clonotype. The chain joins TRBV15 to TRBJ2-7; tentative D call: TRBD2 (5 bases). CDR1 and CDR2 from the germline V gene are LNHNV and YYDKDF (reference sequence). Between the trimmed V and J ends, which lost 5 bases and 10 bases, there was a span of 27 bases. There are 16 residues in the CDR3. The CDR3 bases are TGTGCCACCAGCGTACGATCTGGACTGAGAATGATGGGCCAGTACTTC. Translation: CATSVRSGLRMMGQYF.

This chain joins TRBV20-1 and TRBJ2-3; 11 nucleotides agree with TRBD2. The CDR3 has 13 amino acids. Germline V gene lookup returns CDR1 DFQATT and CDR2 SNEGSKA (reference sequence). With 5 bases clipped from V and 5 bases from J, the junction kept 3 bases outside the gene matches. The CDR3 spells CSAPSGGKDTQYF. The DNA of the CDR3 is TGCAGTGCTCCTAGCGGGGGGAAAGATACGCAGTATTTT.

DNA for the CDR3: TGCAGCGTGGGGACTAGCGGGGGACCCACAGATACGCAGTATTTT. This encodes CSVGTSGGPTDTQYF. The chain is built from TRBV29-1 and TRBJ2-3, with 14 positions matching TRBD2. This CDR3 contains 15 residues. CDR1 SQVTM and CDR2 ANQGSEA come from the germline V gene. Unmatched junction bases numbered 4, after V lost 6 bases and J lost 2 bases.

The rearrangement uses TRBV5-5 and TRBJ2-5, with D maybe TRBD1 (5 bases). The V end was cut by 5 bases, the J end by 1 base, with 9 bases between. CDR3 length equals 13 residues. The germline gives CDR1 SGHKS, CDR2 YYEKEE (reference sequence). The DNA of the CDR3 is TGTGCCAGCAGGGACACCTTCCAAGAGACCCAGTACTTC. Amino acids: CASRDTFQETQYF.

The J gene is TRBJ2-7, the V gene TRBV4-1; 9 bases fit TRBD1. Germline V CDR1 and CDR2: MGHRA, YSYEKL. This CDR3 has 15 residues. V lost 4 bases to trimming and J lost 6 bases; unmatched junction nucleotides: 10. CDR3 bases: TGCGCCAGCAGCCGCACCGGGACAGGGTTATCCGAGCAGTACTTC. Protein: CASSRTGTGLSEQYF.

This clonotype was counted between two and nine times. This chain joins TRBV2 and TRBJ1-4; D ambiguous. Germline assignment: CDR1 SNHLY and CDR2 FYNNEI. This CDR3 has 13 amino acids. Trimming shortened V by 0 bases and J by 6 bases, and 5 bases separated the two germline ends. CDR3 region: CASSEAEDEKLFF. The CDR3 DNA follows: TGTGCCAGCAGTGAAGCTGAAGATGAAAAACTGTTTTTT.

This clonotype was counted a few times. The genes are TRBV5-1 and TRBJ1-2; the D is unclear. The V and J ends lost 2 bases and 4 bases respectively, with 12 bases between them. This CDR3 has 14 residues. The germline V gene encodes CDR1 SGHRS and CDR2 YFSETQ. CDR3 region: CASSFTEPAYGYTF. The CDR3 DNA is TGCGCCAGCAGCTTTACAGAACCAGCCTATGGCTACACCTTC.

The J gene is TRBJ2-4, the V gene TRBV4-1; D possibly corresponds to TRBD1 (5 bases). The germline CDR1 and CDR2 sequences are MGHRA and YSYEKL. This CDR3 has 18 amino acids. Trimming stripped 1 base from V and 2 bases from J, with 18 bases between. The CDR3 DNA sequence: TGCGCCAGCAGCCAAGTATCAGGGAAGGTCGAGTCCAAAAACATTCAGTACTTC. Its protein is CASSQVSGKVESKNIQYF.

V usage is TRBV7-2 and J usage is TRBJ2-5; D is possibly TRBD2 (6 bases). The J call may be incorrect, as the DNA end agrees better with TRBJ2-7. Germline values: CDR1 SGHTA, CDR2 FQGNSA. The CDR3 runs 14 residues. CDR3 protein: CASSLSRRGDEQYF. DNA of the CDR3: TGTGCCAGCAGCTTATCCCGGAGGGGCGACGAGCAGTACTTC.

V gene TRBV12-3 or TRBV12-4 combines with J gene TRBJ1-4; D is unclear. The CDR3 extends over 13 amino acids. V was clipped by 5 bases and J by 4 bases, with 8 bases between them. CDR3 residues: CASSPWNNEKLFF. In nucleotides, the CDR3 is TGTGCCAGCAGTCCCTGGAATAATGAAAAACTGTTTTTT.

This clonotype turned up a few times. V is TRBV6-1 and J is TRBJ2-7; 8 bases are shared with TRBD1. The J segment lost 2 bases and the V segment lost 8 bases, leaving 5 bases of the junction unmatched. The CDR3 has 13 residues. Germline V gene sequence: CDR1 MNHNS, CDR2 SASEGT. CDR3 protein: CASWTGTTYEQYF. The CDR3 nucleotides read TGTGCCAGCTGGACAGGGACAACCTACGAGCAGTACTTC.

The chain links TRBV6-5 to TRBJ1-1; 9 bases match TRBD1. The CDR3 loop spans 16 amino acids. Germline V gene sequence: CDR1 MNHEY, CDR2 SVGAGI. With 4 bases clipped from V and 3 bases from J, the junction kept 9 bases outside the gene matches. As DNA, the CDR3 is TGTGCCAGCAGTTCAGGGACAGGGTTCACGGACACTGAAGCTTTCTTT. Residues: CASSSGTGFTDTEAFF.